The 7 T cell receptor beta chains given below trace back to one sample, sequenced in a study of blood T cell repertoires in COVID-19. Libraries were prepared by immunoSEQ multiplex PCR; TCRdb keeps only in-frame clonotypes and omits some of them. The table shows approximately 28,000 clones, with around 91% occurring only once. The sequenced sample consisted of peripheral blood. The source of these receptors is a woman aged 55 to 70 with active COVID-19.

The rearrangement links TRBV2 to TRBJ1-2; 7 bases align to TRBD1. With V trimmed by 6 bases and J by 7 bases, 11 bases remained unmatched. The V gene's germline CDR1 is SNHLY and CDR2 FYNNEI. CDR3 size: 14 residues. The CDR3 here is CASRGTQGIGGYTF. The CDR3 coding sequence is TGTGCCAGCAGGGGAACACAGGGGATTGGTGGCTACACCTTC.

This sequence joins TRBV28 and TRBJ2-3; D might be TRBD2 (6 bases). Trimming took off 10 bases at V and 5 bases at J, with 19 bases between the two ends. The CDR3 contains 14 residues. CDR1 is MDHEN and CDR2 is SYDVKM in the germline V gene. The CDR3 coding sequence is TGTGCCACACTGACCCCGGGAGTTCAAGATACGCAGTATTTT. Its protein is CATLTPGVQDTQYF. Using reference TRBV28 and TRBJ2-3 for the parts outside the CDR3, the full variable domain is DVKVTQSSRYLVKRTGEKVFLECVQDMDHENMFWYRQDPGLGLRLIYFSYDVKMKEKGDIPEGYSVSREKKERFSLILESASTNQTSMYLCATLTPGVQDTQYFGPGTRLTVL.

The rearrangement uses TRBV6-5 and TRBJ1-5; TRBD1 is a possible D gene (5 bases). Trimming removed 5 bases at V and 6 bases at J, with 11 bases between. Germline CDR1 and CDR2: MNHEY and SVGAGI. The CDR3 runs to 13 residues. The CDR3 bases are TGTGCCAGCAGTATGGACATCACTCAGCCCCAGCATTTT. Encoded protein: CASSMDITQPQHF.

The V and J genes are TRBV12-3 or TRBV12-4 and TRBJ2-5; D possibly corresponds to TRBD2 (6 bases). This CDR3 contains 13 residues. Trimming left V 6 bases short and J 7 bases short, with 15 bases between. The CDR3 nucleotides are TGTGCCAGCAGCACGACGGGAGTGGGGACCCAGTACTTC. This sequence encodes CASSTTGVGTQYF.

V is TRBV29-1 and J is TRBJ2-3; TRBD2 matches 14 bases. CDR1 is SQVTM, CDR2 ANQGSEA, per germline. Trimming took 6 bases from V and 5 from J; bases not matched to a gene: 19. The CDR3 sequence is 19 residues long. Here the CDR3 reads CSVASGTSGSTGVGDTQYF. DNA for the CDR3: TGCAGCGTGGCCTCCGGGACTAGCGGGAGTACTGGGGTTGGAGATACGCAGTATTTT.

V gene TRBV19 combines with J gene TRBJ2-5, with 9 bases that match TRBD2. Trimming at V came to 9 bases and at J to 3 bases, leaving 5 bases not matched to a gene. The CDR3 runs to 13 residues. Germline loops: CDR1 LNHDA, CDR2 SQIVND (reference sequence). The CDR3 spells CASRRLAEETQYF. The CDR3 DNA sequence: TGTGCCAGCCGTCGACTAGCGGAAGAGACCCAGTACTTC.

CDR3 region: CASSLEQGAMEAFF. CDR3 bases: TGTGCCAGCAGTTTAGAGCAGGGGGCGATGGAAGCTTTCTTT. The chain has TRBV28 and TRBJ1-1, with TRBD1 matching over 8 bases. Trimming removed 2 bases from V and 8 bases from J; junction bases left unmatched: 7. Germline V gene data show CDR1 as MDHEN and CDR2 as SYDVKM. The CDR3 loop spans 14 amino acids.